The present entry profiles one TCR beta chain with its context. This entry belongs to a study of shared clonotypes between healthy human individuals. As for the study in general: Plates per donor: three CD4 naive, three CD4 memory, two CD8 naive, one CD8 memory.

It was CD45RO-negative cells, positively selected for CCR7, that made up naive CD8 cells, with terminally differentiated effector memory CD45RA+ cells excluded. Every subset had its genomic DNA shared out evenly among several immunoSEQ plates. Clones were sequenced by immunoSEQ multiplex PCR, and TCRdb holds only the in-frame ones, with some missing. This sample yields some 800,000 clones, of which 80% to 95% are seen a single time; 20% to 30% belongs to the top ten. What was sequenced was naive CD8+ T cells sorted from blood. This sequence was found in a man younger than 45 in good health.

DNA of the CDR3: TGTGCCAGCAGCTCCCCCCGGGACCGGCCGTACGAGCAGTACTTC. Protein product: CASSSPRDRPYEQYF. The chain joins TRBV11-2 to TRBJ2-7, with D perhaps assigned TRBD1 or TRBD2 (5 bases each). The CDR3 loop spans 15 amino acids. Germline assignment: CDR1 SGHAT and CDR2 FQNNGV. Trimming removed 4 bases at V and 4 bases at J, with 17 bases between.